This paragraph reports one T cell receptor beta chain. Its specificity is unknown. The source of the sample is a study of T cell responses to AZD1222 COVID-19 vaccine. Using immunoSEQ multiplex PCR, the repertoire was profiled, and TCRdb retains in-frame clones only, with some absent. The repertoire includes 120,000 or so clones, approximately 91% of them detected once, and under 35% sits in the top ten. The V end was cut by 6 bases, the J end by 2 bases, with 25 bases between. The CDR3 spans 19 residues. Germline CDR1 KGHDR, CDR2 SFDVKD. Study outcomes and limitations: A reported finding is that nearly half of spike-specific TCRs target unmutated variant regions. Seropositive at baseline were only six AZD1222 recipients. Spike regions recognized by vaccine-associated CD4 TCRs spanned the protein, led by 160-218 and 743-854.

The source is an adult in good health. Material: peripheral blood, obtained on day 0 of AZD1222 vaccination. This sequence joins TRBV24-1 and TRBJ1-5; tentatively, D is TRBD1 (5 bases). The chain's CDR3 is CATSPNRDRLVICNQPQHF. CDR3 bases: TGTGCCACCAGTCCGAACCGGGACCGCCTTGTTATATGCAATCAGCCCCAGCATTTT.